These T cell receptor beta chains were read from a single sample in a study of blood T cell repertoires in COVID-19. Assay used: immunoSEQ multiplex PCR; TCRdb lists only in-frame clones, some missing. Altogether some 100,000 clones are present, 88% being singletons, with the ten largest covering roughly 2%. The sequencing input was peripheral blood. The receptors were sampled from a man aged 45 to 65 with COVID-19, enrolled during active disease. Both conserved end residues are part of each CDR3. Each record gives: J gene, V gene, D gene, clone size, CDR3 DNA, CDR3 protein. A D gene is named only where the DNA matches it firmly. The listing skips clone size in some rows; elsewhere it reads once, few, many or a size class.

>TRBJ2-7|TRBV5-5|-|-
TGTGCCAGCAGCGGGGCACAGATCGAGCAGTACTTC
CASSGAQIEQYF
>TRBJ1-2|TRBV25-1|-|-
TGTGCCAGCAGTGAATACAGGGGACGAGGGGGCTACACCTTC
CASSEYRGRGGYTF
>TRBJ2-2|TRBV27|-|-
TGTGCCAGCAGTCGACAGACCGGCACCGGGGAGCTGTTTTTT
CASSRQTGTGELFF
>TRBJ1-5|TRBV10-2|TRBD1|-
TGCGCCAGCTCATCCCCTGGGAGACAGGGGGCCAAGCAGCCCCAGCATTTT
CASSSPGRQGAKQPQHF
>TRBJ2-6|TRBV7-3|-|-
TGTGCCAGCAGTTCTAGCAGAGGTGGGGCCAACGTCCTGACTTTC
CASSSSRGGANVLTF
>TRBJ1-3|TRBV14|-|-
TGTGCCAGCAGCCCGGTACACAGTGGGAACACCATATATTTT
CASSPVHSGNTIYF
>TRBJ1-6|TRBV6-5|-|-
TGTGCCAGCAGTTACGGGGCAATGCGGCGACACTCACCCCTCCACTTT
CASSYGAMRRHSPLHF
>TRBJ1-4|TRBV10-3|-|-
TGTGCCATCAGACAGGGCGATAATGAAAAACTGTTTTTT
CAIRQGDNEKLFF
>TRBJ2-7|TRBV5-1|-|-
TGCGCCAGCAGACTTGAATTGAGCTCCTACGAGCAGTACTTC
CASRLELSSYEQYF
>TRBJ2-1|TRBV7-2|TRBD2|-
TGTGCCAGCAAGGGACTAGCGGGGGGACATATATACAATGAGCAGTTCTTC
CASKGLAGGHIYNEQFF
>TRBJ1-1|TRBV2|-|-
TGTGCCAGCAGTGAAGCGATCGGGGGGGGAGAAGCTTTCTTT
CASSEAIGGGEAFF
>TRBJ2-2|TRBV24-1|-|-
TGTGCCACCAGTGATCGAACAGGTTCGAACACCGGGGAGCTGTTTTTT
CATSDRTGSNTGELFF
>TRBJ1-2|TRBV6-2/TRBV6-3|TRBD1|-
TGTGCCAGCAGCCATGGGACAGGGAGCTATGGCTACACCTTC
CASSHGTGSYGYTF
>TRBJ1-1|TRBV7-3|TRBD1|-
TGTGCCAGCAGCACAGGGGGCCGGGCTGAAGCTTTCTTT
CASSTGGRAEAFF
>TRBJ2-1|TRBV30|TRBD2|-
TGTGCCTCCGCCCAACTAGCGGGGGGCACCTACAATGAGCAGTTCTTC
CASAQLAGGTYNEQFF
>TRBJ2-7|TRBV24-1|TRBD1|-
TGTGCCACCAGTGATGCAGGGGGCCACGAGCAGTACTTC
CATSDAGGHEQYF
>TRBJ1-1|TRBV29-1|-|-
TGCAGCGTTGTGAGTTGGACTGAAGCTTTCTTT
CSVVSWTEAFF
>TRBJ2-7|TRBV11-2|TRBD1|-
TGTGCCAGCAGCTTAACAGGGGGCGCGTCTCAAGAGCAGTACTTC
CASSLTGGASQEQYF
>TRBJ2-3|TRBV21-1|-|-
TGTGCCAGCAGCAACTGGCTAGCGGGGGGTAGGGCAGATACGCAGTATTTT
CASSNWLAGGRADTQYF
>TRBJ2-7|TRBV11-2|TRBD2|-
TGTGCCAGCAGCTTCGGCGGGGGGGTTCCGCAGCAGTACTTC
CASSFGGGVPQQYF
>TRBJ2-5|TRBV5-4|TRBD2|-
TGTGCCAGCAGTCGAAGAACCAGCGGGGGAGAGACCCAGTACTTC
CASSRRTSGGETQYF
>TRBJ1-6|TRBV30|-|few
TGTGCCTGGAGTAAGGACAGATTCTATTCACCCCTCCACTTT
CAWSKDRFYSPLHF
>TRBJ2-1|TRBV20-1|-|-
TGCAGTGCTAGTTCGGCTAGTCGATACAATGAGCAGTTCTTC
CSASSASRYNEQFF
>TRBJ2-1|TRBV4-1|-|-
TGCGCCAGCAGCCAAGATTGGGCTAGCAGGAGTGAGCAGTTCTTC
CASSQDWASRSEQFF
>TRBJ2-1|TRBV7-2|-|-
TGTGCCAGCAGCTACTACCCCGGGGGTTCATACAATGAGCAGTTCTTC
CASSYYPGGSYNEQFF
>TRBJ1-2|TRBV12-3/TRBV12-4|-|-
TGTGCCAGCAGTTTTTGGCAGGGCTATGGCTACACCTTC
CASSFWQGYGYTF
>TRBJ1-6|TRBV7-9|TRBD1|-
TGTGCCAGCAGCTTTCACGGGACAGGTTATTCACCCCTCCACTTT
CASSFHGTGYSPLHF
>TRBJ2-7|TRBV12-3/TRBV12-4|-|-
TGTGCCAGCACATTAATGCAGGGCTACGAGCAGTACTTC
CASTLMQGYEQYF
>TRBJ1-6|TRBV9|TRBD1|few
TGTGCCAGCAGCAACCCGGGGACAGGGCCTTCACCCCTCCACTTT
CASSNPGTGPSPLHF
>TRBJ1-2|TRBV2|-|-
TGTGCCAGCAGACAGGATCACCGGGGCTACACCTTC
CASRQDHRGYTF